This T cell receptor (beta chain) originates from a study of shared clonotypes between healthy human individuals. The data were produced by immunoSEQ multiplex PCR, yet TCRdb's version contains in-frame clones alone and is incomplete. Of around 690,000 clones listed, 80% to 95% are singletons. The V segment lost 10 bases and the J segment 3 bases; nucleotides outside the gene matches: 5. CDR1 is LNHDA and CDR2 is SQIVND in the germline V gene (reference sequence). The CDR3 spans 12 residues. The chain carries TRBV19 and TRBJ2-7, with 8 bases fitting TRBD2. This receptor was identified in a man aged 18 to 29 in good health. Some clones in this sample may be carry-over from other donors' samples. Sequencing used memory CD8+ T cells from PBMCs. The subset: CD45RO+ cells pooled with CCR7-negative TemRA cells. Written as DNA, the CDR3 is TGTGCCACCCCGGGACTAGGCTACGAGCAGTACTTC. Its translation is CATPGLGYEQYF.